Presented here are 20 T cell receptor beta chains from one specimen sequenced in a study of blood T cell repertoires in COVID-19. This table comes from immunoSEQ multiplex PCR, and its TCRdb copy is limited to in-frame clones, with some not included. Counted here are approximately 31,000 clones, 91% occurring once; the ten biggest clones make up 9.9%. Sequencing was performed on peripheral blood. These receptors were collected from a human donor with active COVID-19. The donor label of this sample is uncertain.

This chain connects TRBV7-2 to TRBJ2-7; unclear D gene. This CDR3 comprises 12 residues. In germline, CDR1 is SGHTA, CDR2 FQGNSA. V lost 5 bases, J lost 4 bases, and 9 bases lay in between. CDR3 nucleotide sequence: TGTGCCAGCAGCCGAGGAAGGTACGAGCAGTACTTC. Its protein product is CASSRGRYEQYF.

Only a few counts were recorded for this clone. The V call is TRBV12-3 or TRBV12-4, the J call TRBJ2-1, with 8 positions matching TRBD2. The CDR3 covers 12 residues. V trimming: 5 bases; J trimming: 8 bases; junction bases outside the gene matches: 2. For the CDR3, the DNA is TGTGCCAGCAGTGGGACTAGGCATGAGCAGTTCTTC. This codes for CASSGTRHEQFF.

This chain links TRBV28 with TRBJ2-5; 12 bases fit TRBD2. The length of the CDR3 is 16 residues. Trimming removed 0 bases from V and 7 bases from J; junction bases left unmatched: 6. Germline V CDR1 and CDR2: MDHEN, SYDVKM. Written as DNA, the CDR3 is TGTGCCAGCAGTTTATGGGCTAGCGGGAGGGCCGGGACCCAGTACTTC. It specifies CASSLWASGRAGTQYF.

V and J are TRBV7-9 and TRBJ2-1, with 8 bases identical to TRBD2. Germline CDR1 is SEHNR and CDR2 is FQNEAQ (reference sequence). The CDR3 covers 15 residues. The V segment lost 5 bases and the J segment 7 bases; nucleotides outside the gene matches: 10. Here the CDR3 DNA reads TGTGCCAGCAGCGGAACCGGGGGGGCCGGGAATGAGCAGTTCTTC. Translating it yields CASSGTGGAGNEQFF.

This CDR3 is CASSEWSSGGTPQETQYF. CDR3 nucleotides: TGCGCCAGCAGTGAGTGGTCTAGCGGGGGGACCCCCCAGGAGACCCAGTACTTC. This chain links TRBV10-2 with TRBJ2-5; 11 positions agree with TRBD2. The germline CDR1 and CDR2 sequences are WSHSY and SAAADI. V was pared by 1 base and J by 5 bases, with 12 bases of the junction left unmatched. This CDR3 has 18 residues.

V usage is TRBV5-1 and J usage is TRBJ1-3; TRBD1 matches at 11 bases. The germline V gene has CDR1 SGHRS and CDR2 YFSETQ. Unmatched junction bases numbered 5, after V lost 4 bases and J lost 8 bases. CDR3 length equals 14 residues. CDR3 nucleotide sequence: TGCGCCAGCAGCCCCCGGGACAGGGGGGACACCATATATTTT. The encoded protein is CASSPRDRGDTIYF.

The chain carries TRBV3-1 (or the pseudogene TRBV3-2) and TRBJ2-7, with 10 nucleotides matching TRBD2. Germline V gives CDR1 LGHDT, CDR2 YNNKEL (reference sequence). CDR3 length: 15 residues. V shed 6 bases, J shed 0 bases, and the junction held 5 bases outside the gene matches. This CDR3 reads CASRPGLAASYEQYF. CDR3 coding DNA: TGTGCCAGCAGGCCCGGACTAGCGGCCTCCTACGAGCAGTACTTC.

J is TRBJ2-5 and V is TRBV21-1; the DNA was not compared with TRBD2, the D call given in the table. TRBV21-1 is noted as a pseudogene. The CDR3 totals 16 residues. In nucleotides, the CDR3 is TGTGCCAGCAGCAAAACTCAAGCGGGAGGATTAGAGACCCAGTACTTC. The encoded protein is CASSKTQAGGLETQYF.

CDR3 protein: CASSRVGGDTEAFF. CDR3 nucleotides: TGTGCCAGCAGCAGGGTCGGGGGGGACACTGAAGCTTTCTTT. The chain uses TRBV5-4 and TRBJ1-1, with D possibly matching TRBD1 (5 bases). This CDR3 region has 14 residues. Per germline, CDR1 SGHNT and CDR2 YYREEE (reference sequence). V gave up 4 bases and J gave up 3 bases, with 13 bases separating them.

CDR3 region: CATRERGGTEAFF. CDR3 in DNA: TGTGCCACCAGAGAAAGGGGGGGGACTGAAGCTTTCTTT. The genes are TRBV24-1 and TRBJ1-1; weak D call: TRBD1 (6 bases). Between the trimmed V and J ends, which lost 7 bases and 5 bases, there was a span of 13 bases. The CDR3 totals 13 residues. Germline V gives CDR1 KGHDR, CDR2 SFDVKD.

The chain employs TRBV4-2 and TRBJ1-1, with 7 bases that match TRBD1. This CDR3 comprises 14 residues. The junction had 1 base not matched to a gene; V was cut back by 3 bases and J by 0 bases. Germline CDR1 and CDR2: LGHNA and YNFKEQ. CDR3: CASSQTGMNTEAFF. The CDR3 DNA is TGTGCCAGCAGCCAGACAGGGATGAACACTGAAGCTTTCTTT.

The chain carries TRBV30 and TRBJ1-1; TRBD1 matches at 7 bases. After removal of 7 bases from V and 4 bases from J, the junction contained 12 bases not matched to a gene. Germline-derived CDR1 and CDR2 are GTSNPN and SVGIG (reference sequence). The CDR3 spans 14 residues. CDR3 nucleotides: TGTGCCTCTCAAGACACAGGGGTGGGCACTGAAGCTTTCTTT. Translating it yields CASQDTGVGTEAFF.

This clone was detected a few times. The chain employs TRBV2 and TRBJ1-5, with D possibly being TRBD1 (5 bases). The length of the CDR3 is 14 residues. The germline gives CDR1 SNHLY, CDR2 FYNNEI. Deletions cut 2 bases from V and 7 bases from J, with 12 bases between. The CDR3 spells CASSESRVDQPQHF. The CDR3 coding sequence is TGTGCCAGCAGTGAAAGCAGGGTCGACCAGCCCCAGCATTTT.

This chain uses TRBV5-5 with TRBJ2-1, with 10 bases that match TRBD1. After removal of 3 bases from V and 4 bases from J, the junction contained 10 bases not matched to a gene. Germline assignment: CDR1 SGHKS and CDR2 YYEKEE (reference sequence). The length of the CDR3 is 17 residues. The CDR3, as DNA: TGTGCCAGCAGCTCGGAACCCGGGACAGGGGATTACAATGAGCAGTTCTTC. Translated, it gives CASSSEPGTGDYNEQFF.

The chain employs TRBV9 and TRBJ2-1, with D uncertain. Germline CDR1 reads SGDLS; CDR2 reads YYNGEE. This CDR3 is 12 amino acids long. Trimming removed 4 bases at V and 5 bases at J, with 7 bases between. The CDR3 coding sequence is TGTGCCAGCAGCCCCCCCGACAATGAGCAGTTCTTC. This gives the protein CASSPPDNEQFF. The entire variable domain, with the rest obtained from reference TRBV9 and TRBJ2-1, is as follows: DSGVTQTPKHLITATGQRVTLRCSPRSGDLSVYWYQQSLDQGLQFLIQYYNGEERAKGNILERFSAQQFPDLHSELNLSSLELGDSALYFCASSPPDNEQFFGPGTRLTVL.

V and J are TRBV21-1 and TRBJ1-3; whether TRBD1, the table's D call, matches the DNA was not checked. TRBV21-1 is flagged as a pseudogene. The CDR3 consists of 15 residues. The CDR3 DNA follows: TGTGCCAGCAGCCCCCAGGGGACAGCTGGAAACACCATATATTTT. Translation: CASSPQGTAGNTIYF.

V and J are TRBV5-1 and TRBJ2-2; possibly TRBD2 for D (5 bases). Trimming stripped 2 bases from V and 6 bases from J, with 17 bases between. The CDR3 covers 16 residues. Germline V gives CDR1 SGHRS, CDR2 YFSETQ. The CDR3 is CASSLFTGFNAGELFF. The CDR3 DNA reads as TGCGCCAGCAGCTTATTCACGGGATTCAACGCCGGGGAGCTGTTTTTT. Looking up the rest from reference TRBV5-1 and TRBJ2-2 gives the full variable domain: KAGVTQTPRYLIKTRGQQVTLSCSPISGHRSVSWYQQTPGQGLQFLFEYFSETQRNKGNFPGRFSGRQFSNSRSEMNVSTLELGDSALYLCASSLFTGFNAGELFFGEGSRLTVL.

The rearrangement uses TRBV5-1 and TRBJ2-7; 15 nucleotides line up with TRBD2. The CDR3 contains 16 residues. CDR1 SGHRS and CDR2 YFSETQ come from the germline V gene. V trimming: 5 bases; J trimming: 4 bases; junction bases outside the gene matches: 7. The CDR3 sequence is CASSPGLAGGQYEQYF. In DNA form, the CDR3 reads TGCGCCAGCAGTCCGGGACTAGCGGGAGGCCAATACGAGCAGTACTTC.

The rearrangement links TRBV2 to TRBJ2-7; D might be TRBD1 (5 bases). Germline loops: CDR1 SNHLY, CDR2 FYNNEI. V gave up 2 bases and J gave up 5 bases, with 13 bases separating them. The CDR3 totals 14 residues. This CDR3 is CASSESPGMNEQYF. The DNA of the CDR3 is TGTGCCAGCAGTGAATCCCCAGGGATGAACGAGCAGTACTTC. Based on the CDR3 plus reference TRBV2 and TRBJ2-7, the full variable domain is EPEVTQTPSHQVTQMGQEVILRCVPISNHLYFYWYRQILGQKVEFLVSFYNNEISEKSEIFDDQFSVERPDGSNFTLKIRSTKLEDSAMYFCASSESPGMNEQYFGPGTRLTVT.

V and J are TRBV7-6 and TRBJ1-3; 7 bases fit TRBD1. Trimming cost V 5 bases and J 2 bases; bases outside gene matches: 3. The CDR3 has 14 amino acids. CDR1 and CDR2 (germline): SGHVS, FNYEAQ. The CDR3 region is CASSLRGAGNTIYF. In nucleotides, the CDR3 is TGTGCCAGCAGCCTCAGGGGGGCTGGAAACACCATATATTTT.